This T cell receptor (beta chain) appears in the sequencing data of a study of beta chain features in type 1 diabetes. Expressed TCRB transcripts were sequenced because the entire RNA isolate underwent reverse transcription. Profiling relied on immunoSEQ multiplex PCR, and the TCRdb table lists in-frame clones only, not all of them. In the table there are about 270,000 clones, roughly 13% of which are singletons. A few counts support this clone. Germline CDR1 reads SGHAT; CDR2 reads FQNNGV. This CDR3 has 12 amino acids. Trimming stripped 1 base from V and 6 bases from J, with 4 bases between. J is TRBJ1-5 and V is TRBV11-2; no definite D call. Input material: naive CD4+ T cells from blood. The source is a woman aged 40 to 55 in good health. The CDR3 DNA is TGTGCCAGCAGCTTAGGTCGTCAGCCCCAGCATTTT. This translates into CASSLGRQPQHF.